The 2 T cell receptor beta chains presented below share a single source sample, sequenced in a study of T-cell reconstitution after alpha-beta-depleted transplantation in children. Library preparation (for TCRbeta) was performed with unique molecular identifiers. TCRdb processed the PCR reads anew with MiXCR; each CDR3 protein has one entry. The sample records about 250,000 distinct CDR3 sequences, approximately 24% being singletons. The sequences come from PBMCs, mostly from graft donor cells, collected 360 days after TCRalphabeta/CD19-depleted stem cell transplant. The receptors derive from a female patient aged 2-9 years who had a stem cell transplant for congenital amegakaryocytic thrombocytopenia, so the T cells may come from the graft donor.

This clonotype was found a few times. The genes are TRBV2 and TRBJ2-2; D gene uncertain. The CDR3 loop spans 12 amino acids. Germline CDR1 reads SNHLY; CDR2 reads FYNNEI. The ends were cut back, 9 bases at V and 3 bases at J, with 8 bases in the middle. CDR3: CASATDTGELFF. DNA for the CDR3: TGTGCCAGTGCTACAGACACCGGGGAGCTGTTTTTT. Looking up the rest from reference TRBV2 and TRBJ2-2 gives the full variable domain: EPEVTQTPSHQVTQMGQEVILRCVPISNHLYFYWYRQILGQKVEFLVSFYNNEISEKSEIFDDQFSVERPDGSNFTLKIRSTKLEDSAMYFCASATDTGELFFGEGSRLTVL.

The table lists this clonotype with a few counts. The rearrangement uses TRBV2 and TRBJ2-1, with 7 positions matching TRBD2. Per the germline V gene, CDR1 is SNHLY and CDR2 is FYNNEI. V dropped 3 bases and J dropped 1; count of bases not matched to a gene: 9. This CDR3 spans 17 amino acids. CDR3 residues: CASSDGLEIRSYNEQFF. The CDR3 DNA sequence: TGTGCCAGCAGTGATGGACTAGAAATAAGGTCCTACAATGAGCAGTTCTTC.